This TCR beta chain appears in the sequencing data of a study of cytomegalovirus exposure and HLA in healthy donors. Losses at the gene ends were 5 bases for V and 7 bases for J; bases not matched to a gene: 9. The length of the CDR3 is 15 residues. Germline V gene lookup returns CDR1 SNHLY and CDR2 FYNNEI. About this clone: The antigen is not known.

General observations from the study: Among the sequence variants, a highly shared cluster was likely an artifact of sequencing. The classifier reportedly diagnosed cytomegalovirus status with high specificity and sensitivity.

The primer mix had 60 Vbeta and 13 Jbeta primers. TCRdb keeps only in-frame clones here, not all; method: immunoSEQ multiplex PCR. The table includes 150,000 to 200,000 clones, around 80% detected once. The chain is built from TRBV2 and TRBJ2-5, with 11 bases aligning to TRBD1. The sequence came from a woman aged 35 to 49 in good health and CMV-seronegative. The sequenced material came from PBMCs. CDR3 bases: TGTGCCAGCAGTAGAGGGACAGGGGGGCTTTCGACCCAGTACTTC. It yields the protein CASSRGTGGLSTQYF.